A single sample gave rise to the 12 T cell receptor beta chains below, sequenced in a study of shared T cell receptors in the human thymus. This table comes from immunoSEQ multiplex PCR, and its TCRdb copy is limited to in-frame clones, with some not included. The sample holds over 350,000 clones, around 95% seen once. Sequencing was carried out using thymocytes. Source of these receptors: a human donor.

V usage is TRBV27 and J usage is TRBJ1-1; 7 nucleotides agree with TRBD1. Germline lookup yields CDR1 MNHEY and CDR2 SMNVEV (reference sequence). The length of the CDR3 is 17 residues. Trimming at V came to 7 bases and at J to 4 bases, leaving 18 bases not matched to a gene. CDR3 protein: CASTFYYNWTGLTEAFF. The CDR3 DNA is TGTGCCAGCACTTTCTATTACAATTGGACAGGCCTCACTGAAGCTTTCTTT.

This chain uses TRBV4-3 with TRBJ2-3; weak D call: TRBD2 (5 bases). This CDR3 has 16 amino acids. Trimming took off 0 bases at V and 5 bases at J, with 15 bases between the two ends. CDR1 is LGHNA, CDR2 YSLEER, per germline. CDR3 in DNA: TGCGCCAGCAGCCAAGATTGCAGGACTGCGATAGATACGCAGTATTTT. Its translation is CASSQDCRTAIDTQYF.

This clone appeared a single time. The chain joins TRBV28 to TRBJ1-2; weak D call: TRBD1 (6 bases). V was trimmed by 5 bases and J by 7 bases, leaving 8 bases between them. Germline assignment: CDR1 MDHEN and CDR2 SYDVKM. CDR3 size: 11 residues. DNA of the CDR3: TGTGCCAGCAGTAACAGGGTTGGCTACACCTTC. Encoded protein: CASSNRVGYTF.

The chain recombines TRBV11-3 with TRBJ2-1; D possibly matches TRBD1 or TRBD2 (6 bases each). The length of the CDR3 is 17 residues. The germline V and J ends were trimmed by 1 base and 3 bases, with 16 bases remaining between them. From germline, CDR1 is SGHNT and CDR2 YENEEA. The CDR3 bases are TGTGCCAGCAGCTTAGCCCCGAGGGGGGCGGGCTACAATGAGCAGTTCTTC. Its translation is CASSLAPRGAGYNEQFF. The full variable domain, its missing parts supplied by reference TRBV11-3 and TRBJ2-1, is EAGVVQSPRYKIIEKKQPVAFWCNPISGHNTLYWYLQNLGQGPELLIRYENEEAVDDSQLPKDRFSAERLKGVDSTLKIQPAELGDSAVYLCASSLAPRGAGYNEQFFGPGTRLTVL.

The chain recombines TRBV16 with TRBJ2-1; 7 bases fit TRBD1. CDR1 is KGHSY, CDR2 FQNENV, per germline. Trimming removed 0 bases from V and 0 bases from J; junction bases left unmatched: 2. The CDR3 runs to 16 residues. CDR3 residues: CASSQSAGGSYNEQFF. CDR3 bases: TGTGCCAGCAGCCAATCGGCAGGGGGCTCCTACAATGAGCAGTTCTTC.

The V and J genes are TRBV28 and TRBJ2-7, with 10 bases identical to TRBD1. V trimming: 6 bases; J trimming: 2 bases; junction bases outside the gene matches: 16. The CDR3 sequence is 18 residues long. Germline V gene lookup returns CDR1 MDHEN and CDR2 SYDVKM. CDR3: CASSCGTGVLAGPYEQYF. The CDR3 nucleotides read TGTGCCAGCAGCTGTGGGACAGGGGTTCTAGCGGGTCCCTACGAGCAGTACTTC.

The chain links TRBV9 to TRBJ2-1, with TRBD1 identical over 11 bases. V lost 3 bases to trimming and J lost 0 bases; unmatched junction nucleotides: 5. Looked up from germline, CDR1 is SGDLS and CDR2 is YYNGEE. CDR3 length: 17 residues. The CDR3 nucleotides read TGTGCCAGCAGCGCAGAGGGGACAGGGGGCTCCTACAATGAGCAGTTCTTC. Translation gives CASSAEGTGGSYNEQFF.

The chain links TRBV19 to TRBJ2-3, with D perhaps assigned TRBD1 or TRBD2 (5 bases each). Germline-derived CDR1 and CDR2 are LNHDA and SQIVND (reference sequence). V was cut by 0 bases and J by 3 bases, with 19 bases left in between. The length of the CDR3 is 18 residues. CDR3 in amino acids: CASSIDYGLGENTDTQYF. CDR3 DNA sequence: TGTGCCAGTAGTATAGATTACGGTCTGGGGGAGAATACAGATACGCAGTATTTT.

The CDR3 here is CASSFYRTYGYTF. The CDR3 nucleotides are TGTGCCAGCAGTTTCTACAGGACGTATGGCTACACCTTC. The chain combines TRBV27 with TRBJ1-2, with a tentative D call TRBD1 (5 bases). CDR3 length equals 13 residues. V gave up 3 bases and J gave up 5 bases, with 10 bases separating them. In germline, CDR1 is MNHEY, CDR2 SMNVEV (reference sequence).

The rearrangement links TRBV19 to TRBJ1-5; D call uncertain. Trimming stripped 0 bases from V and 7 bases from J, with 10 bases between. The CDR3 consists of 14 residues. CDR1 and CDR2 from the germline V gene are LNHDA and SQIVND (reference sequence). The CDR3 loop reads CASSIEESSQPQHF. The CDR3 DNA reads as TGTGCCAGTAGTATAGAGGAGTCTTCCCAGCCCCAGCATTTT.

J is TRBJ2-5 and V is TRBV30; 9 nucleotides agree with TRBD2. Germline V gene data show CDR1 as GTSNPN and CDR2 as SVGIG (reference sequence). The CDR3 contains 15 residues. V was pared by 6 bases and J by 1 base, with 9 bases of the junction left unmatched. The CDR3 loop reads CACSDRGLAQETQYF. CDR3 DNA: TGTGCCTGTTCCGATCGGGGACTAGCCCAAGAGACCCAGTACTTC. The full variable domain, in which reference TRBV30 and TRBJ2-5 provide the parts outside the CDR3, is SQTIHQWPATLVQPVGSPLSLECTVEGTSNPNLYWYRQAAGRGLQLLFYSVGIGQISSEVPQNLSASRPQDRQFILSSKKLLLSDSGFYLCACSDRGLAQETQYFGPGTRLLVL.

This chain joins TRBV4-2 and TRBJ2-7; 9 positions match TRBD2. The CDR3 is made up of 18 amino acids. Germline-derived CDR1 and CDR2 are LGHNA and YNFKEQ. V shed 3 bases, J shed 4 bases, and the junction held 16 bases outside the gene matches. In nucleotides, the CDR3 is TGTGCCAGCAGCCAGACTAGCGGTCGGGTACATAAGGGGTACGAGCAGTACTTC. It translates to CASSQTSGRVHKGYEQYF.